Below, one T cell receptor beta chain is given with its context. As yet, its antigen is unknown. UMIs with a 6-nucleotide sample barcode were added by template switching. TCRdb reprocessed the 5' RACE reads, with one entry per CDR3 protein and no DNA. The sample shows around 380,000 distinct CDR3 sequences, and 2% to 2.5% sits with its ten largest clones. The source of the sample is a study of monozygotic twins with inflammatory bowel disease. Donors gave 2.5 ml of blood apiece. This CDR3 contains 16 residues. CDR1 is DFQATT and CDR2 is SNEGSKA in the germline V gene (reference sequence). Notes on the study in general: Twins with IBD were found to have lower TCRbeta diversity (inverse Simpson) than healthy co-twins. Compared with healthy twins, IBD patients shared fewer clonotypes with others, especially with disease activity.

The receptor's source is a human donor with ulcerative colitis or Crohn's disease, or a healthy co-twin of an affected twin (not recorded which). This chain connects TRBV20-1 to TRBJ1-5; TCRdb lists TRBD1, though no DNA is available to test this call. The sample was blood. CDR3 loop: CSASSHGTDFNQPQHF.